This T cell receptor (beta chain) was documented in a study of blood T cells in healthy people across ages. The CDR3 sequence is 15 residues long. Germline assignment: CDR1 KGHDR and CDR2 SFDVKD. Trimming removed 2 bases from V and 1 base from J, with 8 bases in between. This clonotype has ten or more counts. A sample-barcoded 5' primer and a J-beta primer mix were used in a second PCR of roughly 6 to 11 cycles. TCRdb re-called the 5' RACE reads through MiXCR, storing one row per CDR3 protein. In the table there are roughly 800,000 distinct CDR3 sequences, approximately 25% of which are singletons. These same records also appear under a second study, on T cells of mothers and their children. This second report adds: Each child gave 2.9 million or so TCR beta CDR3 reads (each mother, over 9 million).

What was sequenced was blood. The clonotype was recovered from a boy aged 10-17 years in good health. This chain links TRBV24-1 with TRBJ2-1; D tentatively fits TRBD1 or TRBD2 (5 bases each). The CDR3: CATSDWGRSYNEQFF. DNA for the CDR3: TGTGCCACCAGTGATTGGGGACGGTCCTACAATGAGCAGTTCTTC.